This T cell receptor (beta chain) was found in a study of vaccination effects on CD4 cells after COVID-19. Overall study: It was a median of 72 days after the second dose that post-vaccine samples were obtained.

This CDR3 has 15 amino acids. With regard to this clone: The antigen remains unidentified.

Repertoires were generated with immunoSEQ multiplex PCR, while TCRdb's copy carries only in-frame clones and drops some. The sample consists of tens of thousands of clones, about 80% of them appearing once. Points from the study as a whole: The study enrolled few convalescent patients and sampled no early post-infection timepoints.

Before any sequencing was done, the ViraFEST assay used viral peptide pools to expand antigen-specific CD4+ T cells. Cultured cells yielded isolated CD4+ T cells after 10 to 11 days. All study participants received two doses of BNT162b2 or mRNA-1273 vaccine. Recipients of the vaccine had no prior SARS-CoV-2 infection and negative nucleocapsid antibodies. For each well, two million PBMC were cultured with about 9.4 IU/ml IL-2 and about 9.9 ug/ml peptides. The chain uses TRBV21-1 and TRBJ1-1; TRBD1 was called by the table and not checked on the DNA. TRBV21-1 is annotated as a pseudogene. The sample consisted of CD4+ T cells from PBMCs cultured with HCoV-229E spike peptides, taken after COVID-19 vaccination. The TCR was taken from a human donor who received a COVID-19 vaccine. The DNA for the CDR3 is TGTGCCAGCACTCTGGACAGCGCCTTGAACACTGAAGCTTTCTTT. This gives the protein CASTLDSALNTEAFF.